This T cell receptor beta chain emerged from a study of blood T cell repertoires in COVID-19. TCRdb keeps only in-frame clones here, not all; method: immunoSEQ multiplex PCR. The table records around 35,000 clones, more than 80% of them present only once. The CDR3 has 13 amino acids. The germline V gene encodes CDR1 SGHTA and CDR2 FQGNSA. Germline trimming cut 5 bases from V and 6 bases from J; bases unmatched to any gene: 2. This sequence joins TRBV7-2 and TRBJ2-7; TRBD2 agrees at 12 bases. The sequence was collected from a human donor in a cohort sampled during active COVID-19. Sequenced sample: peripheral blood. The CDR3, as DNA: TGTGCCAGCAGCATGGGACTAGCGGGCGAGCAGTACTTC. Translated: CASSMGLAGEQYF. Using reference TRBV7-2 and TRBJ2-7 for the parts outside the CDR3, the full variable domain is GAGVSQSPSNKVTEKGKDVELRCDPISGHTALYWYRQSLGQGLEFLIYFQGNSAPDKSGLPSDRFSAERTGGSVSTLTIQRTQQEDSAVYLCASSMGLAGEQYFGPGTRLTVT.